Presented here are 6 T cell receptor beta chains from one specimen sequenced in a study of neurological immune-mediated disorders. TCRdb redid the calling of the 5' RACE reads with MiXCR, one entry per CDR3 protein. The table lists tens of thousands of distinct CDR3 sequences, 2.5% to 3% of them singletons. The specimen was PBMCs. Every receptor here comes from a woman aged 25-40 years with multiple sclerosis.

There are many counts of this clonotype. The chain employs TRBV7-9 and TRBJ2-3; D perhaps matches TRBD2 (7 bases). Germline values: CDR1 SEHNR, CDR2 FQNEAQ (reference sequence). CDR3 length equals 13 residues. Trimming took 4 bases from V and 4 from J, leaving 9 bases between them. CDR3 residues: CASSWGGPDTQYF. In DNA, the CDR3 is TGTGCCAGCAGCTGGGGGGGCCCAGATACGCAGTATTTT.

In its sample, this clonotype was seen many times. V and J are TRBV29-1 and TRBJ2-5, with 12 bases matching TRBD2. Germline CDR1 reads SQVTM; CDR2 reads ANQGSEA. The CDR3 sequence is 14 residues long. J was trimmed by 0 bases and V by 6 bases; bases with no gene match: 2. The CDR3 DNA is TGCAGCGTACGACTAGCGGGAGACCAAGAGACCCAGTACTTC. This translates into CSVRLAGDQETQYF.

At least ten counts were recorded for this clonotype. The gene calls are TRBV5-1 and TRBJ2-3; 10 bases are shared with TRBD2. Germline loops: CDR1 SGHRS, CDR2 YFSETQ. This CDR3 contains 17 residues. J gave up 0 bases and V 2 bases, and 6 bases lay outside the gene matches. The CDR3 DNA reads TGCGCCAGCAGCTTTCTACTAGCGGGGACTAGCACAGATACGCAGTATTTT. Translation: CASSFLLAGTSTDTQYF.

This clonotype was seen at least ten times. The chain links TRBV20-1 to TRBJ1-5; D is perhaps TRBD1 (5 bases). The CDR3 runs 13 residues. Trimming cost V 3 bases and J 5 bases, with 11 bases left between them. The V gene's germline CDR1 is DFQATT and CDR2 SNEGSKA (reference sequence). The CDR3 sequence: CSARLGADQPQHF. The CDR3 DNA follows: TGCAGTGCTAGGCTAGGGGCGGATCAGCCCCAGCATTTT.

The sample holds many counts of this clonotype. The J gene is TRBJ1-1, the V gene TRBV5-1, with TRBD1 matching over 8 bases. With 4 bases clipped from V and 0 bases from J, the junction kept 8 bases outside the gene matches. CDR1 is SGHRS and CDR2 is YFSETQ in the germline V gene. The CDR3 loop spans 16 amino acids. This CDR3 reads CASSAAGQGLNTEAFF. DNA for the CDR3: TGCGCCAGCAGCGCCGCCGGACAGGGCCTGAACACTGAAGCTTTCTTT.

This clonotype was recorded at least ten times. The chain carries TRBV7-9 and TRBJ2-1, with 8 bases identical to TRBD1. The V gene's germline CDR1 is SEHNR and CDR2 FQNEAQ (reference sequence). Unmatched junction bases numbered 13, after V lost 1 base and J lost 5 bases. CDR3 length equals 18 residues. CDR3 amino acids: CASSLVPTRDRSDNEQFF. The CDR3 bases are TGTGCCAGCAGCTTAGTTCCTACCCGGGACAGGTCCGACAATGAGCAGTTCTTC.